These T cell receptor beta chains were read from a single sample in a study of CD8 T cells in ankylosing spondylitis. TCRdb re-analysed the 5' RACE reads in MiXCR, keeping a single row per CDR3 protein. This sample has 750,000 to 850,000 distinct CDR3 sequences; about an eighth occur once, and the top ten carry 0.45% to 0.6%. Sample: blood, either unsorted or a sorted T cell fraction (not recorded which). These receptors came from a male donor with ankylosing spondylitis. CDR3s include the opening cysteine and the closing phenylalanine or tryptophan. Each record gives: CDR3 length, V gene, clone size, D gene, J gene, CDR3 protein, CDR3 DNA. A D gene is named only where the DNA matches it firmly. Clone sizes are given selectively: once, few, many, or a class where the clone is expanded.

len: 15
v_gene: TRBV7-2
abundance: few
d_gene: -
j_gene: TRBJ1-4
CDR3aa: CASSLRHGTNEKLFF
CDR3nt: TGTGCCAGCAGCCTTCGTCATGGAACTAATGAAAAACTGTTTTTT

len: 13
v_gene: TRBV24-1
abundance: many
d_gene: TRBD1
j_gene: TRBJ1-2
CDR3aa: CATADRALNGYTF
CDR3nt: TGTGCCACCGCGGACAGGGCCCTGAATGGCTACACCTTC

len: 15
v_gene: TRBV12-3/TRBV12-4
abundance: -
d_gene: TRBD1
j_gene: TRBJ2-7
CDR3aa: CASSPVGDRRDEQYF
CDR3nt: TGTGCCAGCAGTCCCGTAGGGGACAGGAGGGACGAGCAGTACTTC

len: 15
v_gene: TRBV6-1
abundance: few
d_gene: -
j_gene: TRBJ2-7
CDR3aa: CASSEMGDGSYEQYF
CDR3nt: TGTGCCAGCAGTGAAATGGGGGACGGATCCTACGAGCAGTACTTC

len: 15
v_gene: TRBV20-1
abundance: -
d_gene: TRBD2
j_gene: TRBJ2-1
CDR3aa: CSARRAGASYNEQFF
CDR3nt: TGCAGTGCTAGACGAGCGGGGGCCTCCTACAATGAGCAGTTCTTC

len: 15
v_gene: TRBV20-1
abundance: -
d_gene: -
j_gene: TRBJ2-3
CDR3aa: CSARRQPGPTDTQYF
CDR3nt: TGCAGTGCTAGAAGACAACCAGGACCCACAGATACGCAGTATTTT

len: 15
v_gene: TRBV15
abundance: few
d_gene: -
j_gene: TRBJ2-1
CDR3aa: CATSQATGPYNEQFF
CDR3nt: TGTGCCACCAGCCAAGCGACAGGTCCCTACAATGAGCAGTTCTTC

len: 15
v_gene: TRBV6-1
abundance: -
d_gene: TRBD1
j_gene: TRBJ2-1
CDR3aa: CASTDRPTQYNEQFF
CDR3nt: TGTGCCAGCACGGACAGGCCCACCCAGTACAATGAGCAGTTCTTC

len: 14
v_gene: TRBV3-1
abundance: -
d_gene: -
j_gene: TRBJ1-6
CDR3aa: CASSQGGEGSPLHF
CDR3nt: TGTGCCAGCAGCCAGGGAGGGGAAGGGTCACCCCTCCACTTT

len: 15
v_gene: TRBV5-1
abundance: many
d_gene: -
j_gene: TRBJ1-3
CDR3aa: CASSLNAGSGNTIYF
CDR3nt: TGCGCCAGCAGCTTGAATGCAGGGTCTGGAAACACCATATATTTT

len: 13
v_gene: TRBV11-2
abundance: -
d_gene: -
j_gene: TRBJ2-1
CDR3aa: CASSSRGSYEQFF
CDR3nt: TGTGCCAGCAGCTCTAGGGGGTCTTATGAGCAGTTCTTC

len: 13
v_gene: TRBV4-3
abundance: -
d_gene: -
j_gene: TRBJ1-5
CDR3aa: CASSQEFMGPQHF
CDR3nt: TGCGCCAGCAGCCAAGAATTCATGGGGCCCCAGCATTTT

len: 14
v_gene: TRBV12-3/TRBV12-4
abundance: -
d_gene: TRBD1
j_gene: TRBJ1-1
CDR3aa: CASRMGQPTFEAFF
CDR3nt: TGTGCCAGCAGAATGGGACAGCCAACATTTGAAGCTTTCTTT

len: 16
v_gene: TRBV18
abundance: -
d_gene: -
j_gene: TRBJ1-2
CDR3aa: CASSHKTRQDDYGYTF
CDR3nt: TGTGCCAGCTCGCACAAAACCCGACAGGACGACTATGGCTACACCTTC

len: 13
v_gene: TRBV20-1
abundance: many
d_gene: TRBD2
j_gene: TRBJ2-1
CDR3aa: CSPSGGINNEQFF
CDR3nt: TGCAGTCCCTCCGGGGGGATAAACAATGAGCAGTTCTTC

len: 13
v_gene: TRBV7-9
abundance: few
d_gene: TRBD1
j_gene: TRBJ2-5
CDR3aa: CASSSGQLETQYF
CDR3nt: TGTGCCAGCAGCTCGGGACAGTTGGAGACCCAGTACTTC

len: 15
v_gene: TRBV20-1
abundance: -
d_gene: TRBD1
j_gene: TRBJ1-5
CDR3aa: CSAPQGGNSNQPQHF
CDR3nt: TGCAGTGCCCCCCAGGGGGGGAATAGCAATCAGCCCCAGCATTTT

len: 14
v_gene: TRBV12-3/TRBV12-4
abundance: few
d_gene: TRBD1
j_gene: TRBJ2-2
CDR3aa: CASSPTGGAGELFF
CDR3nt: TGTGCCAGCAGTCCGACAGGGGGGGCCGGGGAGCTGTTTTTT

len: 14
v_gene: TRBV6-1
abundance: -
d_gene: -
j_gene: TRBJ1-4
CDR3aa: CASSEGSLNEKLFF
CDR3nt: TGTGCCAGCAGTGAAGGATCACTTAATGAAAAACTGTTTTTT

len: 14
v_gene: TRBV5-1
abundance: -
d_gene: TRBD1
j_gene: TRBJ1-2
CDR3aa: CASSPSGTVHGYTF
CDR3nt: TGCGCCAGCAGTCCCTCCGGGACAGTCCATGGCTACACCTTC

len: 16
v_gene: TRBV7-8
abundance: few
d_gene: TRBD1
j_gene: TRBJ2-7
CDR3aa: CASSLAGTGRRYEQYF
CDR3nt: TGTGCCAGCAGCTTAGCCGGGACAGGGAGGAGGTACGAGCAGTACTTC

len: 13
v_gene: TRBV12-3/TRBV12-4
abundance: many
d_gene: -
j_gene: TRBJ1-3
CDR3aa: CASRRATGNTIYF
CDR3nt: TGTGCCAGCAGGCGAGCTACTGGAAACACCATATATTTT

len: 18
v_gene: TRBV6-5
abundance: -
d_gene: TRBD1
j_gene: TRBJ1-6
CDR3aa: CASSWGTGISSYNSPLHF
CDR3nt: TGTGCCAGCAGTTGGGGGACAGGGATAAGCTCCTATAATTCACCCCTCCACTTT

len: 16
v_gene: TRBV10-3
abundance: many
d_gene: TRBD1
j_gene: TRBJ2-1
CDR3aa: CAIRTDRGSLYNEQFF
CDR3nt: TGTGCCATCAGGACGGACAGGGGGTCCCTCTACAATGAGCAGTTCTTC

len: 16
v_gene: TRBV24-1
abundance: -
d_gene: -
j_gene: TRBJ2-2
CDR3aa: CATSDPEQGNTGELFF
CDR3nt: TGTGCCACCAGTGATCCGGAACAGGGGAACACCGGGGAGCTGTTTTTT

len: 14
v_gene: TRBV7-2
abundance: -
d_gene: TRBD1
j_gene: TRBJ1-5
CDR3aa: CASSPRTGGLSQHF
CDR3nt: TGTGCCAGCAGCCCCCGGACAGGGGGCTTGTCCCAGCATTTT

len: 14
v_gene: TRBV7-2
abundance: -
d_gene: TRBD1
j_gene: TRBJ1-4
CDR3aa: CASSNRGPGEKLFF
CDR3nt: TGTGCCAGCAGCAACAGGGGGCCTGGAGAAAAACTGTTTTTT

len: 18
v_gene: TRBV20-1
abundance: -
d_gene: -
j_gene: TRBJ2-1
CDR3aa: CSARDILRGAEAYNEQFF
CDR3nt: TGCAGTGCTAGAGACATCCTACGGGGGGCCGAGGCTTACAATGAGCAGTTCTTC

len: 17
v_gene: TRBV4-2
abundance: many
d_gene: TRBD2
j_gene: TRBJ2-2
CDR3aa: CASSQVEGTSGTGELFF
CDR3nt: TGTGCCAGCAGCCAAGTAGAAGGGACTAGCGGCACCGGGGAGCTGTTTTTT

len: 13
v_gene: TRBV4-3
abundance: many
d_gene: -
j_gene: TRBJ2-1
CDR3aa: CASSQDSINEQFF
CDR3nt: TGCGCCAGCAGCCAAGATAGTATAAATGAGCAGTTCTTC

len: 16
v_gene: TRBV5-1
abundance: few
d_gene: -
j_gene: TRBJ2-3
CDR3aa: CASSLVRSSSTDTQYF
CDR3nt: TGCGCCAGCAGCTTGGTTCGGAGCTCCAGCACAGATACGCAGTATTTT

len: 13
v_gene: TRBV18
abundance: many
d_gene: -
j_gene: TRBJ1-2
CDR3aa: CASSPEADYGYTF
CDR3nt: TGTGCCAGCTCACCCGAGGCCGACTATGGCTACACCTTC

len: 16
v_gene: TRBV9
abundance: few
d_gene: -
j_gene: TRBJ2-2
CDR3aa: CASSVLASRHTGELFF
CDR3nt: TGTGCCAGCAGCGTGTTGGCTAGTAGGCACACCGGGGAGCTGTTTTTT

len: 14
v_gene: TRBV6-2/TRBV6-3
abundance: -
d_gene: -
j_gene: TRBJ2-6
CDR3aa: CASSTGNGANVLTF
CDR3nt: TGTGCCAGCAGCACAGGGAACGGGGCCAACGTCCTGACTTTC

len: 13
v_gene: TRBV7-9
abundance: -
d_gene: -
j_gene: TRBJ1-5
CDR3aa: CASSVIPGSPQHF
CDR3nt: TGTGCCAGCAGCGTTATACCGGGGTCCCCCCAGCATTTT

len: 17
v_gene: TRBV29-1
abundance: few
d_gene: -
j_gene: TRBJ2-1
CDR3aa: CSVVKQAGLARYNEQFF
CDR3nt: TGCAGCGTTGTCAAGCAGGCGGGGCTAGCTAGGTACAATGAGCAGTTCTTC

len: 13
v_gene: TRBV20-1
abundance: -
d_gene: -
j_gene: TRBJ1-5
CDR3aa: CSAMVQGGQPQHF
CDR3nt: TGCAGTGCTATGGTCCAGGGAGGTCAGCCCCAGCATTTT

len: 14
v_gene: TRBV10-3
abundance: -
d_gene: -
j_gene: TRBJ1-6
CDR3aa: CAISESRQDSPLHF
CDR3nt: TGTGCCATCAGTGAGTCGAGGCAGGATTCACCCCTCCACTTT

len: 12
v_gene: TRBV20-1
abundance: few
d_gene: -
j_gene: TRBJ2-3
CDR3aa: CSASRAGAAQYF
CDR3nt: TGCAGTGCTAGTAGGGCGGGGGCAGCGCAGTATTTT

len: 15
v_gene: TRBV5-1
abundance: few
d_gene: TRBD1
j_gene: TRBJ1-1
CDR3aa: CASSLTGGGNTEAFF
CDR3nt: TGCGCCAGCAGCTTGACAGGGGGAGGGAACACTGAAGCTTTCTTT

len: 13
v_gene: TRBV5-1
abundance: many
d_gene: -
j_gene: TRBJ1-1
CDR3aa: CASSMDRNTEAFF
CDR3nt: TGCGCCAGCAGCATGGACAGGAACACTGAAGCTTTCTTT

len: 12
v_gene: TRBV6-6
abundance: -
d_gene: -
j_gene: TRBJ1-5
CDR3aa: CASERAGQPQHF
CDR3nt: TGTGCCAGCGAGCGGGCTGGCCAGCCCCAGCATTTT

len: 14
v_gene: TRBV12-5
abundance: few
d_gene: -
j_gene: TRBJ2-2
CDR3aa: CASAGGLNTGELFF
CDR3nt: TGTGCTAGTGCCGGGGGGCTGAACACCGGGGAGCTGTTTTTT

len: 16
v_gene: TRBV3-1
abundance: few
d_gene: TRBD2
j_gene: TRBJ2-5
CDR3aa: CASSIGGTSAIETQYF
CDR3nt: TGTGCCAGCAGCATCGGCGGGACTAGCGCCATCGAGACCCAGTACTTC

len: 16
v_gene: TRBV15
abundance: many
d_gene: -
j_gene: TRBJ2-2
CDR3aa: CATSRDPGGWTGELFF
CDR3nt: TGTGCCACCAGCAGAGATCCGGGGGGCTGGACCGGGGAGCTGTTTTTT

len: 16
v_gene: TRBV6-5
abundance: -
d_gene: -
j_gene: TRBJ2-1
CDR3aa: CASSSGLGRGSHEQFF
CDR3nt: TGTGCCAGCAGTTCGGGTTTGGGTCGGGGGAGTCATGAGCAGTTCTTC

len: 13
v_gene: TRBV5-1
abundance: few
d_gene: -
j_gene: TRBJ1-4
CDR3aa: CASSLGLTEKLFF
CDR3nt: TGCGCCAGCAGCTTGGGGCTAACTGAAAAACTGTTTTTT

len: 14
v_gene: TRBV5-1
abundance: few
d_gene: -
j_gene: TRBJ2-2
CDR3aa: CASSSRFITGELFF
CDR3nt: TGCGCCAGCAGCTCGCGGTTTATCACCGGGGAGCTGTTTTTT

len: 14
v_gene: TRBV9
abundance: few
d_gene: -
j_gene: TRBJ1-6
CDR3aa: CASSVGKASSPLHF
CDR3nt: TGTGCCAGCAGCGTAGGCAAAGCAAGTTCACCCCTCCACTTT

len: 14
v_gene: TRBV3-1
abundance: few
d_gene: TRBD2
j_gene: TRBJ2-1
CDR3aa: CASSRAGEGREQFF
CDR3nt: TGTGCCAGCAGCCGGGCGGGGGAGGGCCGGGAGCAGTTCTTC

len: 15
v_gene: TRBV4-3
abundance: many
d_gene: -
j_gene: TRBJ2-7
CDR3aa: CASSQDGAASYEQYF
CDR3nt: TGCGCCAGCAGCCAAGATGGGGCGGCCTCCTACGAGCAGTACTTC

len: 16
v_gene: TRBV24-1
abundance: -
d_gene: -
j_gene: TRBJ2-3
CDR3aa: CATSLRTNTRTDTQYF
CDR3nt: TGTGCCACCTCACTAAGGACAAACACCCGCACAGATACGCAGTATTTT

len: 17
v_gene: TRBV29-1
abundance: -
d_gene: -
j_gene: TRBJ2-3
CDR3aa: CSVARGRRLADTDTQYF
CDR3nt: TGCAGCGTTGCGAGGGGGCGCAGGCTAGCGGACACAGATACGCAGTATTTT

len: 16
v_gene: TRBV28
abundance: -
d_gene: -
j_gene: TRBJ1-5
CDR3aa: CASSLGSGAWGQPQHF
CDR3nt: TGTGCCAGCAGTTTAGGTTCGGGGGCTTGGGGTCAGCCCCAGCATTTT

len: 13
v_gene: TRBV2
abundance: few
d_gene: -
j_gene: TRBJ2-1
CDR3aa: CASSALAYNEQFF
CDR3nt: TGTGCCAGCAGTGCTTTGGCTTACAATGAGCAGTTCTTC